Below, one T cell receptor (beta chain) is given with its context. Its antigen is not known. These data are taken from a study of blood T cells in healthy people across ages. It was with a sample-barcoded 5' primer and a J-beta primer mix that a second PCR of about 6 to 12 cycles was run. A single record per CDR3 protein comes from TCRdb applying MiXCR to the 5' RACE reads. The table has some 1.8 million distinct CDR3 sequences, 30% to 40% seen once. The CDR3 contains 15 residues. Between the trimmed V and J ends, which lost 6 bases and 8 bases, there was a span of 21 bases. In germline, CDR1 is SGHVS, CDR2 FNYEAQ. General study points: A roughly linear age-dependent decrease characterized TCR beta diversity per million T cells. Those diversity estimates obtained from one million T cells were thought to be underestimates.

The chain carries TRBV7-6 and TRBJ2-3; either TRBD1 or TRBD2 may supply D (7 bases each). Material for sequencing was blood. The sequence was collected from a human donor in good health. The chain's CDR3 is CASSSDPGGGGTQYF. The CDR3 DNA reads TGTGCCAGCAGTTCAGACCCAGGGGGGGGAGGTACGCAGTATTTT.